This T cell receptor beta chain was identified during a study of blood T cells in healthy people across ages (dated by TCRdb to 2013 to 2016). For context, the study as a whole: In model experiments, template switching captured about one uniquely barcoded TCR beta cDNA molecule for every two T cells. Age-related changes in TCR beta repertoire diversity were measured in the study by deep sequencing normalized with unique cDNA molecular identifiers. For two donors (one aged 18 to 29 and one aged 80 or older), the study analyzed two additional independent replicas of 1 million unique cDNA reads from the same blood draw. Donors were grouped into four age groups: young (average 16 years), middle-aged (around 39), aged (around 60) and long-lived (just over 80).

Systemically healthy Caucasian individuals from Russia, over 30 in total and aged roughly 6 to 90 years, were included as donors. Around 10 milliliters of peripheral blood were collected from each donor into EDTA-treated Vacutainer tubes. Ficoll-Paque density-gradient centrifugation was used to isolate PBMCs, with at least 7 million per sample. Trizol reagent was used to extract total RNA from the PBMCs, yielding at least 6 micrograms per sample. For every donor, flow cytometry on a PBMC aliquot measured the percentage of naive CD45RAhigh/CD27high T cells. Points the paper makes about the study in general: There was a strong correlation between observed TCR beta diversity and the percentage of naive T cells measured by flow cytometry. Compared with the aged group, the long-lived group had more naive CD4+ T cells, fewer expanded clones and increased TCR diversity, a pattern suggesting age selection. The CMV infection status of donors was not known, potentially confounding age-related changes in expanded clonotypes. Estimates of total diversity based on one million sequenced T cells were considered lower bounds and underestimates. Observed TCR beta diversity per million T cells fell roughly linearly with age, and a significant reduction was already apparent by age around 40. Conclusive comparison of naive and antigen-experienced compartments was prevented by the profiling of bulk unsorted PBMCs.

Libraries were made using 5' RACE. The run used an Illumina HiSeq 2500. A second PCR of roughly 7 to 12 cycles was run with a J-beta primer mix and a sample-barcoded 5' primer. A unique molecular identifier was introduced onto each TCR beta cDNA molecule by a template-switch 5' adaptor carrying 12 random nucleotides. Each sample yielded at least 2.5 million CDR3-containing paired-end reads. First-strand cDNA was synthesized from all RNA with the Mint cDNA synthesis kit, primed by a TRBC-specific oligonucleotide. After uracil-DNA glycosylase treatment, a first 18-cycle PCR used universal primers M1SS and BC2_uni_R on all cDNA. As for the original processing: For normalization, 1 million high-quality reads, each with a distinct molecular identifier, were randomly selected from each sample. Reads sharing molecular identifiers were discarded rather than binned into consensus sequences. MiTCR, run with a Q25 quality threshold and the strictest error-elimination algorithm, handled CDR3 identification, clonotype clustering and error correction. Lower-bound total TCR beta diversity was estimated with a nonparametric unseen species model using Euler transformation. TCRdb trimmed the raw reads at Q25, called clones with MiXCR and kept productive beta chains. Each CDR3 protein gets just one entry, which takes the most common genes and DNA from the rows behind it. Clone size and V and J calls follow TCRdb, not the original study. This sample has about 800,000 distinct CDR3 sequences in its table, and approximately 25% of those were observed once. Around 3.6% of the sample goes to the ten largest clones.

Details on this clonotype: The antigen it recognizes is unknown. Germline is not matched at one junction end, which may reflect a read error.

Reading the germline V gene gives CDR1 MDHEN and CDR2 SYDVKM. Including the terminal cysteine and phenylalanine, the CDR3 comprises 13 residues. Left in the record is the CDR3 DNA by itself, 39 bases read in frame from the first base. The sample was also reused in another study, on T cells of mothers and their children. The second study, in turn, reports: Donors were nine systemically healthy Caucasian individuals: three mothers and their six children. cDNA synthesis used all of the extracted RNA, with roughly 1.6 ug of RNA in each 15 ul reaction. Sample barcodes and 2-4 random nucleotides were added via the M1S primer in the second PCR. Over 8.5 million TCR beta CDR3 reads came from each mother, compared with some 3.1 million reads from each child. TCR recombination output is similarly shaped by thymic selection in related and unrelated pairs, with a minor effect exerted by inherited differences. Normalized repertoire overlap in related mother-child pairs was always slightly higher than in unrelated mother-child pairs, but the difference was never significant. Persistent microchimeric T cell clones were not detected, at a sensitivity of approximately 100 clones per million clonotypes. The study used deep NGS to compare TCR beta repertoires of mothers and children, seeking features distinguishing related mother-child pairs from unrelated individuals. The mean age was around 42 +/- 4 years for the mothers and approximately 11 +/- 4 years for the children. After adapter ligation with NEBNext reagents, the libraries were sequenced on Illumina HiSeq 2000 with 100+100 nt paired-end reads. To prevent cross-contamination, the mother and child libraries were prepared a month apart and were sequenced in separate runs. Each donor had between about 450,000 and 2,100,000 distinct TCR beta clonotypes identified. Naive TCR beta clonotypes were estimated from low-frequency clonotypes matched to each donor's FACS-determined naive share, without sorting.

The chain is encoded by TRBV28 joined to TRBJ2-1; 8 central nucleotides agree with TRBD2. Sequencing was performed on blood. This clonotype was sampled from a boy under 18 in good health. Here the CDR3 is given as CGSSLSGSSEQFF. The DNA sequence follows: TGTGGCAGCAGTCTGAGCGGGAGCAGTGAGCAGTTCTTC.